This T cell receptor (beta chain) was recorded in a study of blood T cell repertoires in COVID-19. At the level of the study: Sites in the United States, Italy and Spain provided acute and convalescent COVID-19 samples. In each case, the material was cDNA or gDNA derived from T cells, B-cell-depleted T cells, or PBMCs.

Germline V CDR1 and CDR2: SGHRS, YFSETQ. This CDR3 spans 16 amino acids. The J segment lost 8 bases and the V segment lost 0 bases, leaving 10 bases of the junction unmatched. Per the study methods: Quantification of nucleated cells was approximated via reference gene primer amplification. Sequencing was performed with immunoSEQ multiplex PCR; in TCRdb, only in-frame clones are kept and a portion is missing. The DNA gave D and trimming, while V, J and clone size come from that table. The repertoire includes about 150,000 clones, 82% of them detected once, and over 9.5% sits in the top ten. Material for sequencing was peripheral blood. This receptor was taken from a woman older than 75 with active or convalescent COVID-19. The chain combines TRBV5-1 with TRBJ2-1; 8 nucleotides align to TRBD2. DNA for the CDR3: TGCGCCAGCAGCTTGGAGTTAGGACTAGCCTCGGATGAGCAGTTCTTC. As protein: CASSLELGLASDEQFF.